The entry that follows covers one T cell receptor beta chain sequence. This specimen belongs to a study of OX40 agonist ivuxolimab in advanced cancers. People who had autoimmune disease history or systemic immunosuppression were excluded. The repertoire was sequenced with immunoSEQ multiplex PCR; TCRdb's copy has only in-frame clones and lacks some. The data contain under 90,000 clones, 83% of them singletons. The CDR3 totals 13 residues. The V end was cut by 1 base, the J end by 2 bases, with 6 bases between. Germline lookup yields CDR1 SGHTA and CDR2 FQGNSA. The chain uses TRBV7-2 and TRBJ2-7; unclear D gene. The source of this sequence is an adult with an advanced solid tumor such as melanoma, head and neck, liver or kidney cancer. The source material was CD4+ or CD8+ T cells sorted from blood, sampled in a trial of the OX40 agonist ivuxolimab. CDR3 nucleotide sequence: TGTGCCAGCAGCTTAGGTAAACCCTACGAGCAGTACTTC. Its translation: CASSLGKPYEQYF.